This T cell receptor beta chain was sequenced for a study of early T cells in non-severe SARS-CoV-2 infection. About the research overall: Unpaired chains resulted from sequencing bulk RNA of unsorted whole blood. Findings and limits, study-wide: Reliance on VDJdb matching favored anti-spike CD8 responses; private and CD4 specificities were missed.

The CDR3 runs 12 residues. The germline V and J ends were trimmed by 1 base and 9 bases, with 7 bases remaining between them. Per germline, CDR1 LGHDT and CDR2 YNNKEL (reference sequence). Each cDNA molecule carried a unique molecular identifier. One entry per CDR3 protein results from TCRdb running MiXCR on the 5' RACE reads. The sample includes around 70,000 distinct CDR3 sequences, 9% to 15% seen only once; the top ten take about 1.6%. On this clonotype itself: Its antigen is unknown.

The sample consisted of whole blood. The receptor comes from an adult who was a healthcare worker with PCR-confirmed SARS-CoV-2 infection or an uninfected control (not recorded which). The V and J genes are TRBV3-1 and TRBJ1-5; no definite D call. CDR3 bases: TGTGCCAGCAGCCAAGCTCTAGGGCCCCAGCATTTT. It is translated as CASSQALGPQHF.